These 10 T cell receptor beta chains share one sample of origin, sequenced in a study of cytomegalovirus exposure and HLA in healthy donors. This PCR relied on a set of 60 Vbeta primers and 13 Jbeta primers. Repertoires were generated with immunoSEQ multiplex PCR, while TCRdb's copy carries only in-frame clones and drops some. The data contain 180,000 or so clones, 70% to 80% of them singletons. The sample was PBMCs. The receptors originated from a male donor in good health and CMV-seronegative.

The chain links TRBV6-1 to TRBJ1-1, with D maybe TRBD1 (5 bases). V lost 0 bases and J lost 4, with 15 bases in between. The CDR3 is 16 residues long. Germline CDR1 is MNHNS and CDR2 is SASEGT. CDR3 in amino acids: CASSEAGAPVPTEAFF. CDR3 bases: TGTGCCAGCAGTGAAGCAGGGGCCCCAGTACCCACTGAAGCTTTCTTT.

The chain recombines TRBV12-5 with TRBJ1-5; D gene unclear. CDR3 length: 13 residues. Trimming shortened V by 3 bases and J by 4 bases, and 7 bases separated the two germline ends. The germline V gene has CDR1 LGHNT and CDR2 FRNRAP. CDR3 DNA sequence: TGTGCTAGTGGTTTCAGGTTGAATCAGCCCCAGCATTTT. It is translated as CASGFRLNQPQHF.

This chain joins TRBV5-1 and TRBJ2-1, with TRBD2 matching 12 bases. The CDR3 is 15 amino acids. V lost 0 bases to trimming and J lost 9 bases; unmatched junction nucleotides: 4. Germline assignment: CDR1 SGHRS and CDR2 YFSETQ. CDR3 sequence: CASSLGLAGASEQFF. In DNA, the CDR3 is TGCGCCAGCAGCTTGGGACTAGCGGGAGCTAGTGAGCAGTTCTTC.

This chain connects TRBV7-9 to TRBJ1-1, with TRBD1 matching over 7 bases. CDR3 length: 13 residues. Trimming cost V 3 bases and J 8 bases; bases outside gene matches: 6. CDR1 is SEHNR and CDR2 is FQNEAQ in the germline V gene (reference sequence). CDR3 DNA sequence: TGTGCCAGCAGCTTTTGTGACAGGGCCGAAGCTTTCTTT. Its translation is CASSFCDRAEAFF.

The V and J genes are TRBV6-5 and TRBJ2-1; tentative D call: TRBD1 (5 bases). Germline lookup yields CDR1 MNHEY and CDR2 SVGAGI. V lost 0 bases to trimming and J lost 7 bases, with 13 bases between them. The CDR3 spans 15 residues. The CDR3 is CASSYSTVHQNEQFF. CDR3 nucleotides: TGTGCCAGCAGTTACTCGACAGTCCATCAAAATGAGCAGTTCTTC.

The gene calls are TRBV19 and TRBJ2-1; TRBD2 agrees at 10 bases. V trimming: 1 base; J trimming: 0 bases; junction bases outside the gene matches: 12. Germline CDR1 and CDR2: LNHDA and SQIVND (reference sequence). The CDR3 runs 20 residues. The CDR3 DNA sequence: TGTGCCAGTAGTATAGCTCCTAGCGGGAGATGGGTAAGCTCCTACAATGAGCAGTTCTTC. This encodes CASSIAPSGRWVSSYNEQFF.

CDR3 sequence: CASSAHTGAGNEQFF. Here the CDR3 DNA reads TGTGCCAGCAGTGCCCACACCGGCGCGGGCAATGAGCAGTTCTTC. This sequence joins TRBV6-6 and TRBJ2-1; TRBD2 might be the D (5 bases). Germline V CDR1 and CDR2: MNHNY, SVGAGI (reference sequence). CDR3 size: 15 residues. V lost 5 bases to trimming and J lost 6 bases, with 17 bases between them.

This chain connects TRBV6-5 to TRBJ2-3, with 9 nucleotides matching TRBD2. V was clipped by 4 bases and J by 3 bases; unmatched bases: 5. The CDR3 has 15 residues. Germline lookup yields CDR1 MNHEY and CDR2 SVGAGI. This CDR3 reads CASSLGGGATDTQYF. In DNA form, the CDR3 reads TGTGCCAGCAGTTTAGGCGGGGGGGCGACAGATACGCAGTATTTT.

The chain combines TRBV29-1 with TRBJ1-2; 7 nucleotides line up with TRBD1. The V and J ends lost 0 bases and 3 bases, in that order; junction bases with no gene match: 4. Germline loops: CDR1 SQVTM, CDR2 ANQGSEA. This CDR3 contains 14 residues. The CDR3 spells CSVEETGSYYGYTF. The CDR3 nucleotides are TGCAGCGTTGAAGAGACAGGGTCATACTATGGCTACACCTTC.

The V gene is TRBV6-5, the J gene TRBJ2-1; 11 bases line up with TRBD2. Trimming cost V 7 bases and J 7 bases; bases outside gene matches: 9. This CDR3 is 15 amino acids long. From germline, CDR1 is MNHEY and CDR2 SVGAGI. In DNA form, the CDR3 reads TGTGCCAGCATCCCACTAGCGGGAGAGAGAAATGAGCAGTTCTTC. Its protein is CASIPLAGERNEQFF.